Shown below are 18 T cell receptor beta chains from a single sample sequenced in a study of T cells in Graves' hyperthyroidism and ophthalmopathy. The source material, RNA transcripts, was used to amplify TCR beta CDR3 regions. The TCR CDR3 first-round RT-PCR relied on the HTBI primer set. TCRdb ran MiXCR on the multiplex PCR reads and lists one entry per CDR3 protein. The sample contains some 550,000 distinct CDR3 sequences, around 15% of which appear only once. The sample comprised blood. These receptors were obtained from a woman aged 40 to 50 with Graves' ophthalmopathy.

V is TRBV7-3 and J is TRBJ2-1; D uncertain. Germline values: CDR1 SGHTA, CDR2 FQGTGA. V shed 4 bases and J shed 10 bases, with 14 bases lying between them. The CDR3 contains 13 residues. The CDR3 sequence is CASSYDQDREQFF. The CDR3 DNA sequence: TGTGCCAGCAGCTATGATCAGGATCGGGAGCAGTTCTTC.

This clonotype was counted many times. The chain joins TRBV18 to TRBJ1-1; D remains unclear. V was cut by 7 bases and J by 2 bases, with 14 bases left in between. The CDR3 has 14 amino acids. Germline V gene sequence: CDR1 KGHSH, CDR2 LQKENI. The CDR3 sequence is CASLRASSNTEAFF. CDR3 DNA: TGTGCCAGCTTACGGGCAAGCTCTAACACTGAAGCTTTCTTT.

This clonotype was recorded at least ten times. V is TRBV11-2 and J is TRBJ2-1; 13 nucleotides agree with TRBD2. Germline CDR1 reads SGHAT; CDR2 reads FQNNGV. V gave up 4 bases and J gave up 9 bases; unmatched junction bases: 9. The CDR3 has 16 residues. The CDR3 region has the DNA TGTGCCAGCAGCTCGATAGGACTAGCGGGGGCGAGTGAGCAGTTCTTC. Translated, it gives CASSSIGLAGASEQFF.

In this sample, this clonotype turned up many times. The rearrangement links TRBV20-1 to TRBJ2-7; the D is unclear. Germline V gene data show CDR1 as DFQATT and CDR2 as SNEGSKA (reference sequence). The length of the CDR3 is 13 residues. The V gene lost 6 bases and the J gene lost 2 bases, with 14 bases spanning the gap. The CDR3, as DNA: TGCAGTGCAACCCACGGCTCCGCCTACGAGCAGTACTTC. This sequence encodes CSATHGSAYEQYF.

In its sample, this clonotype was seen a few times. This chain connects TRBV5-5 to TRBJ1-5; unclear D gene. Trimming removed 2 bases at V and 7 bases at J, with 13 bases between. The V gene's germline CDR1 is SGHKS and CDR2 YYEKEE (reference sequence). The length of the CDR3 is 14 residues. The CDR3 DNA sequence: TGTGCCAGCAGCTTAACGTGGGGTGGACAGCCCCAGCATTTT. It translates to CASSLTWGGQPQHF. Full variable domain (missing parts from reference TRBV5-5 and TRBJ1-5): DAGVTQSPTHLIKTRGQQVTLRCSPISGHKSVSWYQQVLGQGPQFIFQYYEKEERGRGNFPDRFSARQFPNYSSELNVNALLLGDSALYLCASSLTWGGQPQHFGDGTRLSIL.

This clonotype occurred many times. The chain carries TRBV5-1 and TRBJ1-2; D remains ambiguous. V was trimmed by 0 bases and J by 4 bases, leaving 13 bases between them. This CDR3 has 15 amino acids. Germline V gives CDR1 SGHRS, CDR2 YFSETQ. DNA of the CDR3: TGCGCCAGCAGCTTGGGCGGGCAGGCAAGCTATGGCTACACCTTC. It translates to CASSLGGQASYGYTF.

The table lists this clonotype with many counts. The gene calls are TRBV7-3 and TRBJ1-5, with 8 positions matching TRBD1. Germline V gene data show CDR1 as SGHTA and CDR2 as FQGTGA. The V and J ends lost 9 bases and 3 bases, in that order; junction bases with no gene match: 10. The CDR3 is 15 residues long. CDR3 in DNA: TGTGCCAGTTTACCGGGACAGGATACCAATCAGCCCCAGCATTTT. This codes for CASLPGQDTNQPQHF.

As to this clonotype: One end of the junction varies from germline; a read error may be responsible. V and J are TRBV2 and TRBJ2-6; 9 bases align to TRBD1. CDR3 length: 16 residues. CDR1 SNHLY and CDR2 FYNNEI come from the germline V gene. The CDR3 sequence is CASSEGQGSGANVPTF. CDR3 nucleotide sequence: TGTGCCAGCAGTGAGGGACAGGGCTCTGGGGCCAACGTCCCGACTTTC.

In its sample, this clonotype was seen a few times. The chain has TRBV29-1 and TRBJ2-5; TRBD2 might be the D (6 bases). The CDR3 sequence is 14 residues long. V was clipped by 0 bases and J by 5 bases, with 13 bases between them. Germline CDR1 SQVTM, CDR2 ANQGSEA. The CDR3 sequence is CSVEDPSVGETQYF. The CDR3 nucleotides read TGCAGCGTTGAAGACCCTAGCGTTGGGGAGACCCAGTACTTC.

There are many counts of this clonotype. The chain carries TRBV5-1 and TRBJ2-7; tentative D call: TRBD2 (6 bases). Trimming cost V 4 bases and J 2 bases, with 13 bases left between them. The V gene's germline CDR1 is SGHRS and CDR2 YFSETQ. This CDR3 region has 14 residues. CDR3 DNA: TGCGCCAGCAGCCCGTCGGGGGACGCCTACGAGCAGTACTTC. Translating it yields CASSPSGDAYEQYF.

The genes are TRBV7-3 and TRBJ1-6; 7 nucleotides match TRBD1. Germline CDR1 and CDR2: SGHTA and FQGTGA. This CDR3 is built from 14 residues. V lost 5 bases to trimming and J lost 10 bases; unmatched junction nucleotides: 8. The CDR3 bases are TGTGCCAGCAGCCTAAACGGACAGGAGTCACCCCTCCACTTT. It specifies CASSLNGQESPLHF.

Details on this clonotype: Just one base apart from a much larger clone, this may be a read error. The chain is built from TRBV7-8 and TRBJ2-1; no firm D call. CDR1 and CDR2 from the germline V gene are SGHVS and FQNEAQ. The germline V and J ends were trimmed by 2 bases and 12 bases, with 23 bases remaining between them. The CDR3 is 16 residues long. The CDR3 DNA follows: TGTGCCAGCAGCTTAATGGGGAAAACAGTGAGTAGGATGCAGTTCTTC. This gives the protein CASSLMGKTVSRMQFF. Full variable domain (missing parts from reference TRBV7-8 and TRBJ2-1): GAGVSQSPRYKVAKRGQDVALRCDPISGHVSLFWYQQALGQGPEFLTYFQNEAQLDKSGLPSDRFFAERPEGSVSTLKIQRTQQEDSAVYLCASSLMGKTVSRMQFFGPGTRLTVL.

On this clonotype itself: A single base separates this from a much larger clone, so it may be a read error. The chain combines TRBV5-1 with TRBJ2-3; 7 bases fit TRBD2. V lost 5 bases to trimming and J lost 4 bases; unmatched junction nucleotides: 13. Germline lookup yields CDR1 SGHRS and CDR2 YFSETQ. There are 16 residues in the CDR3. This CDR3 reads CASRLTAGEGADTQYF. The CDR3 DNA is TGCGCCAGCAGATTGACGGCGGGGGAGGGCGCAGATACGCAGTATTTT.

Details on this clonotype: This may be a read error: a much more frequent sequence differs by one nucleotide. The rearrangement uses TRBV4-2 and TRBJ1-1, with D possibly TRBD1 on 5 matching bases. CDR3 length: 17 amino acids. The V gene's germline CDR1 is LGHNA and CDR2 YNFKEQ. The CDR3 DNA is TGTGCCAACAGCCAAGATCCGAGGGGAGGTATGAACACTGAAGCTTTCTTT. Amino acid sequence: CANSQDPRGGMNTEAFF.

This clonotype was observed at least ten times. The rearrangement links TRBV18 to TRBJ2-2; D unresolved. The ends were cut back, 8 bases at V and 3 bases at J, with 10 bases in the middle. This CDR3 spans 13 amino acids. Germline values: CDR1 KGHSH, CDR2 LQKENI. CDR3: CASRRLDTGELFF. The CDR3 DNA reads TGTGCCAGCCGAAGGTTGGACACCGGGGAGCTGTTTTTT.

This clonotype was recorded many times. This sequence joins TRBV6-1 and TRBJ1-2; no clear D gene. Germline values: CDR1 MNHNS, CDR2 SASEGT. The CDR3 consists of 13 residues. V lost 7 bases and J 8 bases, leaving 17 bases between the germline ends. In DNA form, the CDR3 reads TGTGCCAGCACCCACGGGCCTACGGGGGGCTACACCTTC. Its protein product is CASTHGPTGGYTF.

At least ten counts were recorded for this clonotype. V and J are TRBV3-1 and TRBJ2-7, with a tentative D call TRBD2 (6 bases). V lost 1 base and J 0 bases, leaving 16 bases between the germline ends. Looked up from germline, CDR1 is LGHDT and CDR2 is YNNKEL (reference sequence). The CDR3 sequence is 17 residues long. The CDR3 spells CASSQGGSGYRSYEQYF. Written as DNA, the CDR3 is TGTGCCAGCAGCCAAGGAGGTAGCGGATACCGCTCCTACGAGCAGTACTTC.

This clonotype was observed a handful of times. The rearrangement uses TRBV15 and TRBJ2-1; perhaps TRBD1 as D (5 bases). CDR1 is LNHNV and CDR2 is YYDKDF in the germline V gene (reference sequence). V lost 0 bases and J 4 bases, leaving 13 bases between the germline ends. CDR3 length equals 16 residues. The CDR3 loop is CATSRDVGQGYNEQFF. The CDR3 DNA is TGTGCCACCAGCAGAGATGTAGGACAAGGATACAATGAGCAGTTCTTC. The full variable domain, rest sourced from reference TRBV15 and TRBJ2-1, is DAMVIQNPRYQVTQFGKPVTLSCSQTLNHNVMYWYQQKSSQAPKLLFHYYDKDFNNEADTPDNFQSRRPNTSFCFLDIRSPGLGDTAMYLCATSRDVGQGYNEQFFGPGTRLTVL.